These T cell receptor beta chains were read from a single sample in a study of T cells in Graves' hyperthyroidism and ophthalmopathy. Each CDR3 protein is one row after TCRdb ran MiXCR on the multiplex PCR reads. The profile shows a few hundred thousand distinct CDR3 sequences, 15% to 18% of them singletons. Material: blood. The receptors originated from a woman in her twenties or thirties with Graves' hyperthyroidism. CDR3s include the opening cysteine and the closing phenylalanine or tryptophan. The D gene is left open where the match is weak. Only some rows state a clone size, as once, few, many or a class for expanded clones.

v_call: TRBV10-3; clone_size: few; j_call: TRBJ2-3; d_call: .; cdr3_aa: CASDQGERWATDTQYF; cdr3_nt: TGTGCCAGCGACCAGGGAGAGCGCTGGGCCACAGATACGCAGTATTTT
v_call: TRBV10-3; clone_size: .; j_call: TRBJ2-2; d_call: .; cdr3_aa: CAISGKDRITGELFF; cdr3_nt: TGTGCCATCAGTGGTAAAGACAGAATCACCGGGGAGCTGTTTTTT
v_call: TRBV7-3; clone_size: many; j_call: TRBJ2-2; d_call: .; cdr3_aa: CASSLGVAGELFF; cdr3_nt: TGTGCCAGCAGCTTAGGCGTTGCCGGGGAGCTGTTTTTT
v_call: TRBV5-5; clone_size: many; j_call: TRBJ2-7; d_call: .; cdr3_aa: CASSSLAVSYEQYF; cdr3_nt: TGTGCCAGCAGTTCTTTAGCGGTCTCCTACGAGCAGTACTTC
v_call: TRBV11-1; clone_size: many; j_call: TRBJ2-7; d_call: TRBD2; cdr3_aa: CASSVPGLAGSYEQYF; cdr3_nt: TGTGCCAGCAGCGTACCGGGACTAGCGGGCTCCTACGAGCAGTACTTC
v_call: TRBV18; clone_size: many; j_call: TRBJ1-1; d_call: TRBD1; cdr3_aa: CASSPLQGTEAFF; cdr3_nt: TGTGCCAGCTCACCACTACAGGGGACTGAAGCTTTCTTT
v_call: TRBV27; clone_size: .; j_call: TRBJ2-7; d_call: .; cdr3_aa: CASSFMADLKEQYF; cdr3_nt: TGTGCCAGCAGTTTCATGGCGGACCTTAAAGAGCAGTACTTC
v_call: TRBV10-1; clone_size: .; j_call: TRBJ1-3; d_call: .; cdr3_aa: CASQPDGSGNTIYF; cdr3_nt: TGCGCCAGCCAGCCCGACGGCTCTGGAAACACCATATATTTT
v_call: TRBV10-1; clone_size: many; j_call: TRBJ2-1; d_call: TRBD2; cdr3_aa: CASSEHGLAGYNEQFF; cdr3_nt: TGCGCCAGCAGTGAGCATGGACTAGCGGGGTACAATGAGCAGTTCTTC
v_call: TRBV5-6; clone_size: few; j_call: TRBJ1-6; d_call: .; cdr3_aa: CASSSRDTNSPLHF; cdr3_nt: TGTGCCAGCAGCTCTCGGGACACTAATTCACCCCTCCACTTT
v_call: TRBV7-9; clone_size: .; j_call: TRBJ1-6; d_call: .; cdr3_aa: CASSLAAAPNSPLHF; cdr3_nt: TGTGCCAGCAGCTTAGCGGCCGCTCCAAATTCACCCCTCCACTTT
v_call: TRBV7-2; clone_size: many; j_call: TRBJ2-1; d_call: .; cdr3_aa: CASSLDTGRYNEQFF; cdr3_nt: TGTGCCAGCAGCTTAGATACAGGGCGGTACAATGAGCAGTTCTTC
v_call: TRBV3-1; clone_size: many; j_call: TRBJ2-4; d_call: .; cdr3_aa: CASSQDLLAKNIQYF; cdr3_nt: TGTGCCAGCAGCCAAGATTTGCTAGCCAAAAACATTCAGTACTTC
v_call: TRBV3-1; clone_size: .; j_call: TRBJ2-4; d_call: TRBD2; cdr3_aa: CASSQGAGVLIQYF; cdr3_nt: TGTGCCAGCAGCCAGGGAGCGGGAGTTCTCATTCAGTACTTC
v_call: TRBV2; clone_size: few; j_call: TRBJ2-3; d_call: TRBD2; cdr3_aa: CARSGSGRAQGTDTQYF; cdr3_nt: TGTGCCAGGAGCGGGAGCGGGAGGGCCCAGGGCACAGATACGCAGTATTTT
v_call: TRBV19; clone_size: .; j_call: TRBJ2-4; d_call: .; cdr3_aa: CATSPSRGGLTKNIQYF; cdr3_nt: TGTGCCACTAGCCCTTCACGTGGGGGTTTAACCAAAAACATTCAGTACTTC
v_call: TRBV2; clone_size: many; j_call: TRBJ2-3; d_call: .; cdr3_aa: CASKSQYTDTQYF; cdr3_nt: TGTGCCAGCAAGAGCCAATACACAGATACGCAGTATTTT
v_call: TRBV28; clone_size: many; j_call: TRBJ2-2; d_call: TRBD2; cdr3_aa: CAANGLAGGNTGELFF; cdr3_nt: TGTGCCGCCAACGGGCTAGCGGGAGGGAACACCGGGGAGCTGTTTTTT
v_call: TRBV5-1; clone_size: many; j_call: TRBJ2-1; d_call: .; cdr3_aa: CASSLGGRSYDEQFF; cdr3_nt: TGCGCCAGCAGCTTGGGGGGGCGGAGTTATGATGAGCAGTTCTTC
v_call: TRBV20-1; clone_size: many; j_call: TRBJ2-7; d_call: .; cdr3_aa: CSARGGAGSRGEQYF; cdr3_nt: TGCAGTGCTAGAGGGGGTGCGGGCTCCCGTGGGGAGCAGTACTTC
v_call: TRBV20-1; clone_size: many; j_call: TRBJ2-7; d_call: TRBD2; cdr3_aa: CSARDPWEGITYEQYF; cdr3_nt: TGCAGTGCTAGAGATCCATGGGAGGGGATTACCTACGAGCAGTACTTC
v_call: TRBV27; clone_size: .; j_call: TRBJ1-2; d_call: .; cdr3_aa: CASSLPGDGYTF; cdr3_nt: TGTGCCAGCAGTTTACCTGGGGATGGCTACACCTTC
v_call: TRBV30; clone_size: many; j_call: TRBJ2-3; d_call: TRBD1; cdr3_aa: CAQDRASTDTQYF; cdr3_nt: TGTGCTCAAGACAGGGCTAGCACAGATACGCAGTATTTT
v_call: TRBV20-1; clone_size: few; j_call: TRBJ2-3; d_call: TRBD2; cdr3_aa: CSAKGLAGGRGDTQYF; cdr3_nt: TGCAGTGCTAAGGGACTAGCGGGAGGGAGGGGGGATACGCAGTATTTT
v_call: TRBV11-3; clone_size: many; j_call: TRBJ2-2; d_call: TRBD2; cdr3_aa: CASSKGTSSGELFF; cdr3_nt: TGTGCCAGCAGTAAGGGGACTAGCAGCGGGGAGCTGTTTTTT
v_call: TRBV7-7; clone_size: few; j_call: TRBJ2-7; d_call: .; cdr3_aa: CASSLALAHYEQYF; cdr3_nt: TGTGCCAGCAGCTTAGCGCTAGCCCACTACGAGCAGTACTTC
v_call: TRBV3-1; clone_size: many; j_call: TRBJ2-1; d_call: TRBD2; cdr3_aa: CASSHYLASGRNNEQFF; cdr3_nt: TGTGCCAGCAGCCATTATCTGGCTAGCGGGAGAAATAATGAGCAGTTCTTC
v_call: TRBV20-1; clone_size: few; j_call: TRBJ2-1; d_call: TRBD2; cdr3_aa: CSAASGGRHEQFF; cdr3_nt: TGCAGTGCTGCTAGCGGGGGACGGCATGAGCAGTTCTTC
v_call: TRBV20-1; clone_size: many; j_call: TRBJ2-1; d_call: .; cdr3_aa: CSASASSYNEQFF; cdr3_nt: TGCAGTGCAAGCGCTAGCTCCTACAATGAGCAGTTCTTC
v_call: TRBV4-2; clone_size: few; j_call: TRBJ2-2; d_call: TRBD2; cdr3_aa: CASSQDLAGGSDTGELFF; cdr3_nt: TGTGCCAGCAGCCAAGATCTAGCGGGAGGGTCGGACACCGGGGAGCTGTTTTTT
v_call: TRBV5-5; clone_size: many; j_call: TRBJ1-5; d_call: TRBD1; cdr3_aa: CASSLRDSDNQPQHF; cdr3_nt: TGTGCCAGCAGCTTGCGGGACAGCGACAATCAGCCCCAGCATTTT
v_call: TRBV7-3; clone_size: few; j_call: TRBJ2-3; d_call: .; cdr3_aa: CASSPSKGSWQYF; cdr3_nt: TGTGCCAGCAGCCCATCCAAGGGATCTTGGCAGTATTTT
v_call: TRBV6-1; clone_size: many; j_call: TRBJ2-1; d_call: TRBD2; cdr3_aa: CASSSGRGPYNEQFF; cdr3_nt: TGTGCCAGCTCTAGCGGGAGGGGACCGTACAATGAGCAGTTCTTC
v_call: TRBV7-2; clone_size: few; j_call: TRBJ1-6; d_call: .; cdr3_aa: CASSLDGTSSSPLHF; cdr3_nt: TGTGCCAGCAGCTTAGATGGGACTTCTTCCTCACCCCTCCACTTT
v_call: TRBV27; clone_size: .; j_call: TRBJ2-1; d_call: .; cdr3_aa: CASQKGNEQFF; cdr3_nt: TGTGCCAGTCAAAAGGGAAATGAGCAGTTCTTC
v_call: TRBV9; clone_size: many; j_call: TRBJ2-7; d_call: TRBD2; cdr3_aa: CASSLGLAGEDEQYF; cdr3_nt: TGTGCCAGCAGCCTAGGACTAGCGGGAGAAGACGAGCAGTACTTC
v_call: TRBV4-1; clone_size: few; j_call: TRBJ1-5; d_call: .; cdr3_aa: CASSQTTLGSQPQHF; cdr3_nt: TGCGCCAGCAGCCAAACGACGTTAGGGAGTCAGCCCCAGCATTTT
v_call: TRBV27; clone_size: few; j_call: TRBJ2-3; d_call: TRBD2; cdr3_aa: CASSFRAGGPDTQYF; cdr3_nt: TGTGCCAGCAGTTTTCGAGCGGGGGGGCCAGATACGCAGTATTTT
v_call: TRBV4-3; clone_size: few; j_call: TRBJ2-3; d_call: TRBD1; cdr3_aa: CASSQDYRGADTQYF; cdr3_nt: TGCGCCAGCAGCCAAGATTACAGGGGGGCAGATACGCAGTATTTT
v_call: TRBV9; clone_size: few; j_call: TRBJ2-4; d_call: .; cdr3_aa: CASSANERTAIAKNIQYF; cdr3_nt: TGTGCCAGCAGCGCAAACGAAAGGACAGCGATAGCCAAAAACATTCAGTACTTC
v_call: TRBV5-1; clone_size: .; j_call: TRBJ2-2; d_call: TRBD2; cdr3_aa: CASSVRTSGTVGELFF; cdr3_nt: TGCGCCAGCAGCGTCCGGACTAGCGGGACGGTCGGGGAGCTGTTTTTT
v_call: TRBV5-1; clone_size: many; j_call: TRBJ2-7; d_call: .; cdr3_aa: CASSLDTGVYEQYF; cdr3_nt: TGCGCCAGCAGCTTGGATACAGGAGTCTACGAGCAGTACTTC
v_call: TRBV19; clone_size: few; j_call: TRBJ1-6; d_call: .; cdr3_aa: CASGTEHNSPLHF; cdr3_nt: TGTGCCAGCGGGACTGAGCATAATTCACCCCTCCACTTT
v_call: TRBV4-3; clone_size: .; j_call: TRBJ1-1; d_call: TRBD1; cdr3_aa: CASSQVGQENTEAFF; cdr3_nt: TGCGCCAGCAGCCAAGTAGGACAGGAGAACACTGAAGCTTTCTTT
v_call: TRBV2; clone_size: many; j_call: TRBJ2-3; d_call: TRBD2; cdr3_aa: CASPFSGRGTDTQYF; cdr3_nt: TGTGCCAGCCCCTTCAGCGGGAGGGGCACAGATACGCAGTATTTT
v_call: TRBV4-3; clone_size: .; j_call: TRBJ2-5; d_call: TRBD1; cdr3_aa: CASSQGPGQLETQYF; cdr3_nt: TGCGCCAGCAGCCAAGGACCGGGACAGCTAGAGACCCAGTACTTC